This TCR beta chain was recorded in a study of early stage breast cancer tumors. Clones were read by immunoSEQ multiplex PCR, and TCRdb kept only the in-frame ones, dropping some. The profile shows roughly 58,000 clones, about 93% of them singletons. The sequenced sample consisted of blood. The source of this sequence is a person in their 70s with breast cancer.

The CDR3 reads CSAPHREQFF. CDR3 bases: TGCAGTGCTCCACACCGTGAGCAGTTCTTC. The chain recombines TRBV20-1 with TRBJ2-1; D is undetermined. Trimming took off 5 bases at V and 9 bases at J, with 8 bases between the two ends. Germline V CDR1 and CDR2: DFQATT, SNEGSKA (reference sequence). This CDR3 contains 10 residues.